The clone carrying this T cell receptor beta chain appeared many times. The antigen is undetermined. Ophthalmopathy patients had Clinical Activity Score at least 3, NOSPECS grade at least 4, duration under 3 months. This specimen comes from a study of T cells in Graves' hyperthyroidism and ophthalmopathy. RNA transcripts provided the source from which TCR beta CDR3 regions were amplified. When the TCR CDR3 underwent first-round RT-PCR, the HTBI primer set was used. TCRdb analysed the multiplex PCR reads with MiXCR anew, one entry per CDR3 protein. The sample has hundreds of thousands of distinct CDR3 sequences; nearly 20% are singletons. CDR1 is GTSNPN, CDR2 SVGIG, per germline (reference sequence). CDR3 size: 13 residues. Trimming stripped 4 bases from V and 0 bases from J, with 9 bases between. Regarding the study as a whole: By a 13 V-J model, ophthalmopathy was set apart from stable hyperthyroidism. Among thyroid clonotypes expanded above 0.001, most also appeared in blood.

Material: blood. The source is a man in his forties with Graves' ophthalmopathy. The V call is TRBV30, the J call TRBJ1-1; no definite D call. The CDR3 protein is CAWKEWMNTEAFF. DNA for the CDR3: TGTGCCTGGAAAGAGTGGATGAACACTGAAGCTTTCTTT.